The sequence of this T cell receptor beta chain was determined in a study of monozygotic twins with inflammatory bowel disease. TCRdb reprocessed the 5' RACE reads and reports one entry per CDR3 protein, with no DNA. The specimen's table records more than 300,000 distinct CDR3 sequences. This CDR3 contains 11 residues. CDR1 and CDR2 (germline): DFQATT, SNEGSKA (reference sequence). This TCR came from a human donor with ulcerative colitis or Crohn's disease, or a healthy co-twin of an affected twin (not recorded which). Material for sequencing was blood. The V gene is TRBV20-1, the J gene TRBJ1-1; without DNA, the TCRdb call of TRBD1 cannot be checked. The CDR3 protein is CRPQGNTEAFF.